A selection of T cell receptor beta chains follows, all from one sample in a study of early T cells in non-severe SARS-CoV-2 infection. TCRdb analysed the 5' RACE reads with MiXCR anew, one entry per CDR3 protein. The sample carries approximately 60,000 distinct CDR3 sequences, approximately 12% recorded once. The sequenced sample was whole blood. These receptors all come from an adult who was a healthcare worker with PCR-confirmed SARS-CoV-2 infection or an uninfected control (not recorded which). The CDR3 runs from the conserved cysteine through the conserved F or W. A D gene is named only where the DNA matches it firmly. Size values are once, few and many counts, or a class for expanded clones, and some rows have none.

clone_size: many; j_call: TRBJ2-6; v_call: TRBV5-1; d_call: -; cdr3_nt: TGCGCCAGCAGCCCCCCCAGCTCTGGGGCCAACGTCCTGACTTTC; cdr3_aa: CASSPPSSGANVLTF
clone_size: many; j_call: TRBJ1-1; v_call: TRBV7-9; d_call: -; cdr3_nt: TGTGCCAGTCTTAGAGGACAATACTCTGAAGCTTTCTTT; cdr3_aa: CASLRGQYSEAFF
clone_size: many; j_call: TRBJ2-7; v_call: TRBV11-2; d_call: TRBD2; cdr3_nt: TGTGCCAGCAGCTTAGCGGGGGGCTCCTACGAGCAGTACTTC; cdr3_aa: CASSLAGGSYEQYF
clone_size: -; j_call: TRBJ1-4; v_call: TRBV11-2; d_call: -; cdr3_nt: TGTGCCAGCAGCAACGGACAGACAACTAATGAAAAACTGTTTTTT; cdr3_aa: CASSNGQTTNEKLFF
clone_size: -; j_call: TRBJ2-7; v_call: TRBV29-1; d_call: -; cdr3_nt: TGCAGCGCCGAACAGGGACGGGAGCAGTACTTC; cdr3_aa: CSAEQGREQYF
clone_size: -; j_call: TRBJ2-5; v_call: TRBV24-1; d_call: TRBD2; cdr3_nt: TGTGCCACCGAGGCTAGCGGGGGCTCCCACCGAACCCAGTACTTC; cdr3_aa: CATEASGGSHRTQYF
clone_size: few; j_call: TRBJ2-7; v_call: TRBV2; d_call: TRBD2; cdr3_nt: TGTGCCAGCACTAGCGGGGGGCCCTACGAGCAGTACTTC; cdr3_aa: CASTSGGPYEQYF
clone_size: -; j_call: TRBJ2-2; v_call: TRBV20-1; d_call: TRBD2; cdr3_nt: TGCAGTGCTAGAGATAGCAGCGGGAGGGCCTTCGGGGAGCTGTTTTTT; cdr3_aa: CSARDSSGRAFGELFF
clone_size: -; j_call: TRBJ2-3; v_call: TRBV11-1; d_call: -; cdr3_nt: TGTGCCAGCAGCTTAGGGGGGACTTCTAGCACAGATACGCAGTATTTT; cdr3_aa: CASSLGGTSSTDTQYF
clone_size: many; j_call: TRBJ2-1; v_call: TRBV7-9; d_call: TRBD1; cdr3_nt: TGTGCCAGCAGCCCCCGGGACAGGGACCCTAGCTCCTACAATGAGCAGTTCTTC; cdr3_aa: CASSPRDRDPSSYNEQFF
clone_size: medium-sized; j_call: TRBJ2-7; v_call: TRBV11-2; d_call: -; cdr3_nt: TGTGCCAGCAGCCTTACTAGGAACGAGCAGTACTTC; cdr3_aa: CASSLTRNEQYF
clone_size: few; j_call: TRBJ2-7; v_call: TRBV20-1; d_call: -; cdr3_nt: TGCAGTGCTAGGGGAACCGCCCACGAGCAGTACTTC; cdr3_aa: CSARGTAHEQYF
clone_size: -; j_call: TRBJ1-5; v_call: TRBV20-1; d_call: -; cdr3_nt: TGCAGTGCCAACCCTGACGGGAGCAATCAGCCCCAGCATTTT; cdr3_aa: CSANPDGSNQPQHF
clone_size: few; j_call: TRBJ1-6; v_call: TRBV7-3; d_call: -; cdr3_nt: TGTGCCAGCAGCCCAAACTATAATTCACCCCTCCACTTT; cdr3_aa: CASSPNYNSPLHF
clone_size: -; j_call: TRBJ2-7; v_call: TRBV7-9; d_call: -; cdr3_nt: TGTGCCAGCAGGTCAGAGGTCGGGGGCCCCCCCTACGAGCAGTACTTC; cdr3_aa: CASRSEVGGPPYEQYF
clone_size: many; j_call: TRBJ2-1; v_call: TRBV11-2; d_call: -; cdr3_nt: TGTGCCAGCAGCCCAAGAGCCGACTCGTCCTACAATGAGCAGTTCTTC; cdr3_aa: CASSPRADSSYNEQFF
clone_size: many; j_call: TRBJ1-1; v_call: TRBV12-3/TRBV12-4; d_call: -; cdr3_nt: TGTGCCAGCCTACCTGGCCTGGGGAACACTGAAGCTTTCTTT; cdr3_aa: CASLPGLGNTEAFF
clone_size: -; j_call: TRBJ2-5; v_call: TRBV6-2/TRBV6-3; d_call: -; cdr3_nt: TGTGCCAGCAGTTACTCGAGGACGGAAGGAGAGACCCAGTACTTC; cdr3_aa: CASSYSRTEGETQYF
clone_size: -; j_call: TRBJ1-4; v_call: TRBV4-3; d_call: -; cdr3_nt: TGCACCAGCAGCCACCCCACCCCCGGGGAGAGGGATGAAAAACTGTTTTTT; cdr3_aa: CTSSHPTPGERDEKLFF
clone_size: few; j_call: TRBJ1-2; v_call: TRBV9; d_call: -; cdr3_nt: TGTGCCAGCAGCGGGGCGACACCCCGTACAGATGGCTACACCTTC; cdr3_aa: CASSGATPRTDGYTF
clone_size: many; j_call: TRBJ2-5; v_call: TRBV9; d_call: TRBD1; cdr3_nt: TGTGCCAGCAGCGTAGGCGGACAGGGGGAAGAGACCCAGTACTTC; cdr3_aa: CASSVGGQGEETQYF
clone_size: many; j_call: TRBJ2-7; v_call: TRBV3-1; d_call: TRBD1; cdr3_nt: TGTGCCAGCAGCCAAGGGACAGGGGTCGGGGAGCAGTACTTC; cdr3_aa: CASSQGTGVGEQYF
clone_size: -; j_call: TRBJ2-5; v_call: TRBV29-1; d_call: -; cdr3_nt: TGCAGCGCCCGGGACACGCCTCAAGAGACCCAGTACTTC; cdr3_aa: CSARDTPQETQYF
clone_size: -; j_call: TRBJ2-7; v_call: TRBV11-2; d_call: -; cdr3_nt: TGTGCCAGCAGCCCAGGGTTCGAGCAGTACTTC; cdr3_aa: CASSPGFEQYF
clone_size: -; j_call: TRBJ2-7; v_call: TRBV6-2/TRBV6-3; d_call: -; cdr3_nt: TGTGCCAGCAGATCGCGTGACGGATACTACGATGGGCAGTACTTC; cdr3_aa: CASRSRDGYYDGQYF
clone_size: -; j_call: TRBJ2-1; v_call: TRBV4-3; d_call: TRBD2; cdr3_nt: TGCGCCAGCAGCCGGGGAGGACTAGTGGCCTACAATGAGCAGTTCTTC; cdr3_aa: CASSRGGLVAYNEQFF
clone_size: few; j_call: TRBJ1-2; v_call: TRBV18; d_call: -; cdr3_nt: TGTGCCAGCTCACTCTCGGGGGAGTATCTGGATGGCTACACCTTC; cdr3_aa: CASSLSGEYLDGYTF
clone_size: many; j_call: TRBJ1-2; v_call: TRBV7-6; d_call: -; cdr3_nt: TGTGCCAGCAGCTTAGGTAAAGGAGGGCGACGCACTTGGAGCTATGGCTACACCTTC; cdr3_aa: CASSLGKGGRRTWSYGYTF
clone_size: many; j_call: TRBJ1-1; v_call: TRBV2; d_call: -; cdr3_nt: TGTGCCAGCAGTGAAGGACGGTCTACTGAAGCTTTCTTT; cdr3_aa: CASSEGRSTEAFF
clone_size: few; j_call: TRBJ1-2; v_call: TRBV29-1; d_call: -; cdr3_nt: TGCAGCGTTGGGACGGTAACTAACTATGGCTACACCTTC; cdr3_aa: CSVGTVTNYGYTF
clone_size: few; j_call: TRBJ2-5; v_call: TRBV12-3/TRBV12-4; d_call: -; cdr3_nt: TGTGCCAGCAGTCCGACAGGCCCAGAGACCCAGTACTTC; cdr3_aa: CASSPTGPETQYF
clone_size: few; j_call: TRBJ2-5; v_call: TRBV2; d_call: TRBD1; cdr3_nt: TGTGCCAGCGGGGGGACAGGGCGAATGGAGACCCAGTACTTC; cdr3_aa: CASGGTGRMETQYF
clone_size: many; j_call: TRBJ1-3; v_call: TRBV20-1; d_call: -; cdr3_nt: TGCAGTGCTCCCGGGACGGCGGGAAACACCATATATTTT; cdr3_aa: CSAPGTAGNTIYF
clone_size: few; j_call: TRBJ2-3; v_call: TRBV7-9; d_call: -; cdr3_nt: TGTGCCAGCAGCCCCGACCGCACAGATACGCAGTATTTT; cdr3_aa: CASSPDRTDTQYF
clone_size: few; j_call: TRBJ2-7; v_call: TRBV7-2; d_call: -; cdr3_nt: TGTGCCAGCAGCTTAGTTCCGACCGGATACTACGAGCAGTACTTC; cdr3_aa: CASSLVPTGYYEQYF
clone_size: -; j_call: TRBJ1-2; v_call: TRBV4-1; d_call: TRBD1; cdr3_nt: TGCGCCAGCAGCCAAGAGTTGACAGGGAGGAATGGCTACACCTTC; cdr3_aa: CASSQELTGRNGYTF
clone_size: many; j_call: TRBJ2-7; v_call: TRBV11-2; d_call: TRBD2; cdr3_nt: TGTGCCAGCAGCTTAGTCGGGGGGTCCTACGAGCAGTACTTC; cdr3_aa: CASSLVGGSYEQYF
clone_size: many; j_call: TRBJ1-5; v_call: TRBV18; d_call: TRBD1; cdr3_nt: TGTGCCAGCTCACCACCAGGGACAGGGAATAGCAATCAGCCCCAGCATTTT; cdr3_aa: CASSPPGTGNSNQPQHF
clone_size: -; j_call: TRBJ1-5; v_call: TRBV7-2; d_call: -; cdr3_nt: TGTGCCAGCAGCCCCAGCAATAGCAATCAGCCCCAGCATTTT; cdr3_aa: CASSPSNSNQPQHF
clone_size: -; j_call: TRBJ2-3; v_call: TRBV7-9; d_call: -; cdr3_nt: TGTGCCAGCAGCTTAATTAGAGGGGGGGACACAGATACGCAGTATTTT; cdr3_aa: CASSLIRGGDTDTQYF
clone_size: many; j_call: TRBJ1-6; v_call: TRBV4-3; d_call: -; cdr3_nt: TGCGCCAGCAGCCAAGCCGGGGAAGGGGCGAATTCACCCCTCCACTTT; cdr3_aa: CASSQAGEGANSPLHF
clone_size: few; j_call: TRBJ2-7; v_call: TRBV29-1; d_call: -; cdr3_nt: TGCAGCGTTGAAGGGACCTACAGGGGAGGCGAGCAGTACTTC; cdr3_aa: CSVEGTYRGGEQYF
clone_size: -; j_call: TRBJ1-2; v_call: TRBV20-1; d_call: TRBD1; cdr3_nt: TGCAGTGCCAGTCAGACCGGGACAGGGGGGCCACTCTATGGCTACACCTTC; cdr3_aa: CSASQTGTGGPLYGYTF
clone_size: few; j_call: TRBJ2-7; v_call: TRBV29-1; d_call: -; cdr3_nt: TGCAGCTACCGCCCCCCCGAGCAGTACTTC; cdr3_aa: CSYRPPEQYF
clone_size: few; j_call: TRBJ2-5; v_call: TRBV15; d_call: -; cdr3_nt: TGTGCCACCAGCAGAGACCAGGGGGGGGACCTGTACTTC; cdr3_aa: CATSRDQGGDLYF
clone_size: many; j_call: TRBJ2-1; v_call: TRBV5-6; d_call: -; cdr3_nt: TGTGCCAGCCAGGGGGGTCAACTCTCCTACAATGAGCAGTTCTTC; cdr3_aa: CASQGGQLSYNEQFF
clone_size: -; j_call: TRBJ2-1; v_call: TRBV6-4; d_call: TRBD2; cdr3_nt: TGTGCCAGCAGCAAGACTAGCGGGGGGGTAAATGAGCAGTTCTTC; cdr3_aa: CASSKTSGGVNEQFF
clone_size: few; j_call: TRBJ2-3; v_call: TRBV14; d_call: TRBD2; cdr3_nt: TGTGCCAGCAGCCCGGGACTAGCGGTTCCAACAGATACGCAGTATTTT; cdr3_aa: CASSPGLAVPTDTQYF
clone_size: many; j_call: TRBJ2-5; v_call: TRBV12-3/TRBV12-4; d_call: -; cdr3_nt: TGTGCCAGCAGTTTCTGGGGGGTCAAAGAGACCCAGTACTTC; cdr3_aa: CASSFWGVKETQYF
clone_size: many; j_call: TRBJ1-1; v_call: TRBV10-2; d_call: -; cdr3_nt: TGCGCCACCCGAGGGGGGGGGCAGAACACTGAAGCTTTCTTT; cdr3_aa: CATRGGGQNTEAFF
clone_size: many; j_call: TRBJ2-2; v_call: TRBV5-1; d_call: TRBD1; cdr3_nt: TGCGCCAGCAGCTTGGACGGGACAGGGGCCACCGGGGAGCTGTTTTTT; cdr3_aa: CASSLDGTGATGELFF
clone_size: many; j_call: TRBJ2-7; v_call: TRBV7-2; d_call: -; cdr3_nt: TGTGCCAGCGACCGGGACTCTCCCTACGAGCAGTACTTC; cdr3_aa: CASDRDSPYEQYF
clone_size: -; j_call: TRBJ2-7; v_call: TRBV30; d_call: TRBD2; cdr3_nt: TGTGCCTGGAGTCCTAGCGGGGGCTACGAGCAGTACTTC; cdr3_aa: CAWSPSGGYEQYF
clone_size: -; j_call: TRBJ2-3; v_call: TRBV28; d_call: -; cdr3_nt: TGTGCCAGCAGTCACGGACAGTACACAGATACGCAGTATTTT; cdr3_aa: CASSHGQYTDTQYF
clone_size: few; j_call: TRBJ2-5; v_call: TRBV5-5; d_call: TRBD1; cdr3_nt: TGTGCCAGCAGGGGGGACAGGCCCGTCGTCGAGCCCCAGTACTTC; cdr3_aa: CASRGDRPVVEPQYF
clone_size: few; j_call: TRBJ2-5; v_call: TRBV29-1; d_call: -; cdr3_nt: TGCAGCGTTCATGGGCGGGAGACCCAGTACTTC; cdr3_aa: CSVHGRETQYF
clone_size: -; j_call: TRBJ2-3; v_call: TRBV6-5; d_call: -; cdr3_nt: TGTGCCAGCAGTAGCCCGGATACGCAGTATTTT; cdr3_aa: CASSSPDTQYF
clone_size: -; j_call: TRBJ2-1; v_call: TRBV12-3/TRBV12-4; d_call: TRBD2; cdr3_nt: TGTGCCAGCAGCCCACTAGCGGGGAGCCCCACTGAGCAGTTCTTC; cdr3_aa: CASSPLAGSPTEQFF
clone_size: -; j_call: TRBJ2-5; v_call: TRBV6-5; d_call: -; cdr3_nt: TGTGCCAGCAGAGAGGAAATGTACCAAGAGACCCAGTACTTC; cdr3_aa: CASREEMYQETQYF
clone_size: -; j_call: TRBJ2-2; v_call: TRBV6-4; d_call: -; cdr3_nt: TGTGCCTCCCAGTGGGGGCAGAACACCGGGGAGCTGTTTTTT; cdr3_aa: CASQWGQNTGELFF